What follows describes a single T cell receptor (beta chain). There is no known antigen for this receptor. Base qualities are not recorded, but no much larger clone differs from it by a single base. The CDR3 goes from the cysteine to the phenylalanine over 15 residues. Here the CDR3 DNA is all that survives: 45 bases in frame from base 1. Sequences MNHEY (CDR1) and SVGAGI (CDR2) are obtained from the germline V gene. The V end gives up 7 bases and the J end 6 bases, leaving 11 bases in the junction not matched to a gene. Library creation used the immunoSEQ multiplex PCR assay. Sourced from immuneACCESS, this table was stored by TCRdb with only in-frame sequences that have V and J called. A share of the clones is absent; for the studies checked, an unresolved V gene accounts for under half, and the remainder has no known explanation. Present in this sample are about 80,000 clones, roughly 82% of which were seen just once. The top ten clones comprise 11% of the sample.

This sample is part of a study of control samples from healthy donors and cancer patients (dated by TCRdb to 2020 to 2021). Sequencing was done on a sample of PBMCs. The receptor comes from a man aged 55 to 69 with head and neck cancer. The sequence links TRBV6-5 to TRBJ2-7, with TRBD2 matching 11 junction bases. The CDR3 has the sequence CASMVIAGGPREQYF. The nucleotides read TGTGCCAGCATGGTAATAGCGGGAGGGCCGCGCGAGCAGTACTTC.